The text below deals with one TCR beta chain. This clonotype turned up a few times. This clone's antigen is unknown. There are no base qualities to consult, and no much larger clone falls within one base. Amplification of TCR beta CDR3 regions was carried out from RNA transcripts. For the first round of RT-PCR on the TCR CDR3, the HTBI primer set was used together with the Qiagen OneStep RT-PCR kit. The libraries were constructed in a second round of multiplex PCR and then size-selected and purified. Sequencing of the libraries was done on an Illumina HiSeq2000 using paired-end 100 bp reads. The original methods were these. SOAPnuke was used to process the raw data, removing reads that contained adapters or uncalled bases, had a mean Phred below 15, or lacked an exact match to the constant primer or identifier. COPE v1.2.5 was used to merge high-quality paired reads, and clonotypes were defined as unique nucleotide sequences. MiTCR v1.1 was used to align the clonotypes against IMGT TRBV, TRBD and TRBJ reference segments. The analysis included only V-J combinations with a frequency above 0.0001, which together covered 98% to 99.2% of the repertoires. A TCS score was defined as the ratio between F50 (clonal expansion) and ExV (chaos), using BLOSUM62-based TCRdist between CDR3 peptides within each V-J. Welch's t-statistics and random forest reduced some 510 V-J features to 10 to 15, which were used in a naive Bayes classifier (R e1071). In-frame beta chains were kept once TCRdb had trimmed the public reads at Q25 with fastp and called clones with MiXCR. Each entry merges the rows of one CDR3 protein and shows their most common DNA and genes. The V and J calls come from TCRdb's annotation, not from the publication. Across this sample there are approximately 300,000 distinct CDR3 sequences, with roughly 17% seen only once. The ten top clones hold roughly 31% of the sample.

Graves' hyperthyroidism was defined as stable when no progression to ophthalmopathy occurred over 18 months of follow-up. The hyperthyroidism patients were between 18 and 65 years old and newly diagnosed, with a disease duration of less than 2 months. The study excluded patients with uncontrolled infections, other autoimmune diseases, pregnancy or lactation. Diagnoses were based on clinical symptoms, serum thyroxine and TRAb, thyroid ultrasound and orbital computed tomography. PBMCs were isolated from 7.5 to 10 ml of fresh peripheral blood by Ficoll-Paque density gradient centrifugation. Total RNA was extracted using Trizol reagent, and RNA quality was assessed on an Agilent 2100 Bioanalyzer. This specimen belongs to a study of T cells in Graves' hyperthyroidism and ophthalmopathy (dated by TCRdb to between 2018 and 2021). The study in broad terms: Peripheral blood was sampled at the time of initial diagnosis, prior to any treatment. A discovery cohort of approximately 100 patients, about 43 with Graves' ophthalmopathy and 55 to 60 with stable Graves' hyperthyroidism, was used to find distinguishing TCR V-J signatures. Prospective prediction of ophthalmopathy was tested in an independent validation cohort of some 20 hyperthyroidism patients and 15 to 17 patients who later progressed to ophthalmopathy. The approximately 100 discovery patients were divided at random into training and test sets in a 7:3 ratio. The study also compared thyroid tissue and blood T-cell repertoires from over 5 Graves' hyperthyroidism patients. After blood sampling, hyperthyroidism patients were treated with methimazole at a starting dose of 30 mg daily, and ophthalmopathy patients were treated with high-dose intravenous methylprednisolone. The paper reports TCR Vbeta CDR3 sequencing of about 140 peripheral blood samples: approximately 41 ophthalmopathy, approximately 74 hyperthyroidism and around 17 progressor patients. The research as a whole found: Sample size was not statistically predetermined, and blinding of investigators to group allocation was not performed. During validation, the model predicted progression to ophthalmopathy a median of roughly 7.1 months ahead of onset, with around 71% sensitivity and about 72% specificity. A 13 V-J signature model separated ophthalmopathy from stable hyperthyroidism, with approximately 87% sensitivity and just under 84% specificity in cross-validation and 80%/75% in testing. Most expanded thyroid clonotypes (frequency above 0.001) were also detected in blood, a finding suggesting that blood repertoires may reflect thyroid immune responses.

Sequenced input: blood. The source is a man aged 30 to 45 with Graves' hyperthyroidism.

In nucleotide form, the sequence is TGTGCCAGCAGCCTAAAGAGGGACAGGATTAATTCACCCCTCCACTTT. It codes for CASSLKRDRINSPLHF. The chain is encoded by TRBV2 joined to TRBJ1-6, and TRBD1 aligns with 8 junction nucleotides. At the junction V is shortened by 6 bases and J by 6 bases; bases outside the gene matches: 10. The CDR3, cysteine through phenylalanine, is 16 amino acids long. The sequence is cut down to CDR3 DNA, 48 bases in frame from base 1. CDR1 and CDR2 were assigned from the germline V gene as SNHLY and FYNNEI.